Listed below are T cell receptor beta chains from one sample, sequenced in a study of blood T cell repertoires in COVID-19. Profiling relied on immunoSEQ multiplex PCR, and the TCRdb table lists in-frame clones only, not all of them. The sample holds about 170,000 clones, about 74% seen once. The sample consisted of peripheral blood. The receptors derive from a woman older than 75 with acute or convalescent COVID-19. Both conserved end residues are part of each CDR3. Each record gives: D gene, clone size, CDR3 length, J gene, V gene, CDR3 protein, CDR3 DNA. The D gene is left open where the match is weak. Clone size appears in some rows only: once, few, many, or a class for an expanded clone.

>TRBD2|once|15|TRBJ2-7|TRBV2
CASSPTSGLSYEQYF
TGTGCCAGCAGTCCGACTAGCGGGCTCTCCTACGAGCAGTACTTC
>TRBD2|.|15|TRBJ2-3|TRBV19
CASSILGLAADTQYF
TGTGCCAGTAGTATCCTGGGACTAGCGGCAGATACGCAGTATTTT
>TRBD1|.|15|TRBJ1-6|TRBV27
CASLPLGQGYSPLHF
TGTGCCAGCCTACCCTTGGGACAGGGGTACTCACCCCTCCACTTT
>TRBD2|.|14|TRBJ2-5|TRBV18
CASSPPSGGETQYF
TGTGCCAGCTCACCACCCTCGGGGGGAGAGACCCAGTACTTC
>.|few|15|TRBJ2-3|TRBV2
CASSEQGSGTDTQYF
TGTGCCAGCAGTGAACAGGGATCCGGGACAGATACGCAGTATTTT
>.|few|14|TRBJ1-2|TRBV6-5
CASSYRQLSDGYTF
TGTGCCAGCAGTTATCGACAGTTGTCCGATGGCTACACCTTC
>.|.|14|TRBJ1-1|TRBV28
CASSLSFGETEAFF
TGTGCCAGCAGTTTAAGTTTCGGGGAGACTGAAGCTTTCTTT
>TRBD1|.|13|TRBJ2-1|TRBV19
CASSTTGAGEQFF
TGTGCCAGTAGTACCACAGGGGCGGGTGAGCAGTTCTTC
>TRBD2|.|18|TRBJ2-7|TRBV10-3
CAISEPTSGRVGVYEQYF
TGTGCCATCAGTGAGCCGACTAGCGGGAGGGTAGGGGTTTACGAGCAGTACTTC
>TRBD1|.|14|TRBJ1-6|TRBV10-1
CASRAGTEGSPLHF
TGCGCCAGCAGAGCCGGGACAGAAGGGTCACCCCTCCACTTT
>TRBD1|.|19|TRBJ1-2|TRBV6-2/TRBV6-3
CASSYRGQGASRANYGYTF
TGTGCCAGCAGTTATAGGGGACAGGGGGCCTCGAGAGCTAACTATGGCTACACCTTC
>TRBD1|.|15|TRBJ1-5|TRBV28
CASSVGGQSHQPQHF
TGTGCCAGCAGCGTTGGGGGACAGTCCCATCAGCCCCAGCATTTT
>TRBD1|.|18|TRBJ1-5|TRBV4-2
CASSQTSGTGGAGQPQHF
TGTGCCAGCAGCCAGACTTCCGGGACAGGGGGCGCGGGACAACCCCAGCATTTT
>TRBD1|.|15|TRBJ1-5|TRBV6-2/TRBV6-3
CASSGTGGGNQPQHF
TGTGCCAGCAGTGGGACAGGGGGAGGCAATCAGCCCCAGCATTTT
>TRBD2|.|14|TRBJ2-1|TRBV6-2/TRBV6-3
CASSYGTSGIRQFF
TGTGCCAGCAGTTACGGGACTAGCGGGATAAGGCAGTTCTTC
>TRBD1|.|17|TRBJ1-6|TRBV5-1
CASSFSTGQGARSPLHF
TGCGCCAGCAGCTTTTCGACGGGACAGGGGGCGAGATCACCCCTCCACTTT
>.|few|14|TRBJ2-3|TRBV5-1
CASSTSNGGDTQYF
TGCGCCAGCAGCACATCCAACGGGGGTGATACGCAGTATTTT
>.|.|12|TRBJ2-1|TRBV19
CASRKRGIEQFF
TGTGCCAGTAGGAAACGGGGTATTGAGCAGTTCTTC
>TRBD1|.|15|TRBJ2-4|TRBV13
CASSPLTGDPNIQYF
TGTGCCAGCAGCCCCCTGACAGGGGATCCAAACATTCAGTACTTC
>TRBD1|once|16|TRBJ2-1|TRBV24-1
CATSDLQRTGSFEQFF
TGTGCCACCAGTGATTTGCAGCGGACAGGGTCATTTGAGCAGTTCTTC
>TRBD2|.|16|TRBJ2-2|TRBV5-1
CASTPGLAGGTGELFF
TGCGCCAGCACCCCAGGACTAGCGGGAGGGACCGGGGAGCTGTTTTTT
>.|few|12|TRBJ1-1|TRBV2
CASNEVYTEAFF
TGTGCCAGCAACGAGGTTTACACTGAAGCTTTCTTT
>.|few|13|TRBJ1-2|TRBV24-1
CATSELEGEGYTF
TGTGCCACCAGTGAGCTAGAAGGTGAAGGCTACACCTTC
>.|few|15|TRBJ1-1|TRBV18
CASSPPPGWNTEAFF
TGTGCCAGCTCACCACCGCCGGGTTGGAACACTGAAGCTTTCTTT
>TRBD1|medium-sized|15|TRBJ2-3|TRBV4-1
CASSQTGGARDTQYF
TGCGCCAGCAGCCAAACAGGGGGTGCCAGAGATACGCAGTATTTT
>TRBD1|few|17|TRBJ1-2|TRBV6-4
CASTSSEFQGANYGYTF
TGTGCCAGCACTAGCAGTGAGTTTCAGGGGGCGAACTATGGCTACACCTTC
>TRBD2|.|16|TRBJ2-7|TRBV27
CATFTSGRAPSYEQYF
TGTGCCACCTTCACTAGCGGGAGGGCCCCGTCCTACGAGCAGTACTTC
>TRBD1|.|14|TRBJ2-3|TRBV7-2
CASSPDPDRGTQYF
TGTGCCAGCAGCCCCGACCCGGACAGGGGAACGCAGTATTTT
>TRBD2|.|17|TRBJ2-7|TRBV27
CASSSPPTSGLSYEQYF
TGTGCCAGCAGTTCTCCCCCCACTAGCGGACTCTCCTACGAGCAGTACTTC
>TRBD2|.|15|TRBJ2-1|TRBV2
CASRLAVSDYNEQFF
TGTGCCAGTCGACTAGCGGTATCAGACTACAATGAGCAGTTCTTC
>TRBD2|.|13|TRBJ2-7|TRBV19
CASIGGRAGEQYF
TGTGCCAGTATTGGCGGGAGGGCCGGGGAGCAGTACTTC
>.|.|15|TRBJ1-6|TRBV6-2/TRBV6-3
CASSYSQDGNSPLHF
TGTGCCAGCAGTTACTCACAGGATGGTAATTCACCCCTCCACTTT
>.|.|14|TRBJ1-6|TRBV2
CASRATANNSPLHF
TGTGCCAGCAGGGCGACAGCTAATAATTCACCCCTCCACTTT
>.|.|15|TRBJ1-2|TRBV3-1/TRBV3-2
CASSQSGWSDYGYTF
TGTGCCAGCAGCCAGTCGGGTTGGTCCGACTATGGCTACACCTTC
>.|once|18|TRBJ1-6|TRBV5-4
CASSFKDFSASYNSPLHF
TGTGCCAGCAGCTTTAAGGACTTCTCGGCCTCCTATAATTCACCCCTCCACTTT
>.|.|15|TRBJ2-1|TRBV18
CASSSSRVPGDEQFF
TGTGCCAGCTCATCATCCCGGGTCCCAGGGGATGAGCAGTTCTTC
>TRBD2|.|19|TRBJ2-3|TRBV2
CASSRTGTSGRARTDTQYF
TGTGCCAGCAGCAGAACCGGGACTAGCGGGAGGGCCCGCACAGATACGCAGTATTTT
>.|once|15|TRBJ1-2|TRBV6-5
CASSYGGRFLYGYTF
TGTGCCAGCAGTTACGGGGGCCGCTTTTTGTATGGCTACACCTTC
>TRBD1|.|15|TRBJ2-2|TRBV5-8
CASSLPGQGTGELFF
TGTGCCAGCAGCTTACCGGGACAGGGGACCGGGGAGCTGTTTTTT
>TRBD2|few|16|TRBJ2-7|TRBV27
CASSLSVSGRVYEQYF
TGTGCCAGCAGTTTATCCGTAAGCGGGAGGGTCTACGAGCAGTACTTC
>.|.|15|TRBJ1-2|TRBV5-1
CASSPRIGTGYGYTF
TGCGCCAGCAGCCCCCGGATCGGGACTGGCTATGGCTACACCTTC
>.|.|14|TRBJ2-7|TRBV5-1
CASSTNLEASVQYF
TGCGCCAGCAGCACCAACCTTGAGGCTAGCGTGCAGTACTTC
>.|.|15|TRBJ2-2|TRBV10-1
CASSERGARTGELFF
TGCGCCAGCAGTGAACGGGGGGCGCGCACCGGGGAGCTGTTTTTT
>TRBD2|once|15|TRBJ2-1|TRBV9
CASTSGLSSYNEQFF
TGTGCCAGTACTAGCGGCCTCAGCTCCTACAATGAGCAGTTCTTC
>TRBD1|.|15|TRBJ2-3|TRBV7-2
CASSLTQGRTDTQYF
TGTGCCAGCAGCTTAACACAGGGGCGCACAGATACGCAGTATTTT
>.|.|13|TRBJ1-2|TRBV7-9
CASSPNLDYGYTF
TGTGCCAGCAGCCCGAATCTAGACTATGGCTACACCTTC
>TRBD2|few|15|TRBJ2-1|TRBV9
CASSVGTSGRNEQFF
TGTGCCAGCAGCGTCGGGACTAGCGGGAGGAATGAGCAGTTCTTC
>.|.|13|TRBJ2-3|TRBV7-6
CASSMGLRGTQYF
TGTGCCAGCAGCATGGGTCTTCGCGGTACGCAGTATTTT
>TRBD1|once|16|TRBJ1-6|TRBV10-3
CAISGTGQGIGSPLHF
TGTGCCATCAGTGGAACCGGACAGGGGATAGGTTCACCCCTCCACTTT
>TRBD2|.|16|TRBJ2-2|TRBV7-2
CASSSSAGGWTGELFF
TGTGCCAGCAGCTCTTCGGCGGGGGGATGGACCGGGGAGCTGTTTTTT
>TRBD1|few|15|TRBJ2-7|TRBV27
CASSLSPGGGYEQYF
TGTGCCAGCAGTTTATCACCAGGGGGCGGGTACGAGCAGTACTTC
>TRBD2|few|16|TRBJ2-7|TRBV5-6
CASSLYGTSGLYEQYF
TGTGCCAGCAGCTTGTACGGGACTAGCGGGTTGTACGAGCAGTACTTC
>TRBD2|.|13|TRBJ2-1|TRBV3-1/TRBV3-2
CASATSGRNEQFF
TGTGCCAGCGCCACTAGCGGCCGCAATGAGCAGTTCTTC
>.|.|14|TRBJ2-7|TRBV28
CASRPYRTAYEQYF
TGTGCCAGCAGACCTTACAGGACAGCTTACGAGCAGTACTTC
>TRBD2|.|12|TRBJ2-1|TRBV18
CASSPGGNEQFF
TGTGCCAGCTCACCGGGGGGGAATGAGCAGTTCTTC